This T cell receptor beta chain was sequenced for a study of T cells in Graves' hyperthyroidism and ophthalmopathy. This clonotype appeared many times. Its antigen is still unknown. Study-wide results and limits: Most thyroid clonotypes expanded above 0.001 were also detected in blood.

Germline V gene lookup returns CDR1 SGHDN and CDR2 FVKESK. The CDR3 length is 18 residues. The ends were cut back, 4 bases at V and 0 bases at J, with 19 bases in the middle. Ophthalmopathy cases scored 3 or more on the Clinical Activity Score and 4 or more on NOSPECS grade, with duration below 3 months. Thyroid ultrasound, orbital computed tomography, clinical symptoms, and serum thyroxine and TRAb underpinned diagnoses. Researchers took RNA transcripts and amplified the TCR beta CDR3 regions from them. First-round RT-PCR of the TCR CDR3 relied on the HTBI primer set. TCRdb reprocessed the multiplex PCR reads with MiXCR, giving one entry per CDR3 protein. The repertoire holds hundreds of thousands of distinct CDR3 sequences, with approximately 25% as singletons.

The sequenced material came from blood. The sequence was obtained from a woman in her twenties or thirties with Graves' ophthalmopathy. The chain links TRBV14 to TRBJ1-3, with unresolved D. CDR3 region: CASSLLGGRPSSGNTIYF. The CDR3 nucleotides are TGTGCCAGCAGCCTCCTAGGTGGCAGGCCCAGCTCTGGAAACACCATATATTTT.